This paragraph covers one T cell receptor beta chain sequence. The antigen is unknown. The repertoire was sequenced with immunoSEQ multiplex PCR; TCRdb's copy has only in-frame clones and lacks some. This sample has 100,000 or so clones, with approximately 91% found just once. The entry originates in a study of T cell responses to AZD1222 COVID-19 vaccine. Overall study findings and caveats: White British donors predominated, females outnumbered males, and clonal diversity was possibly underestimated. A reported finding is that nearly half of spike-specific TCRs target unmutated variant regions. Sampling captured repertoires only after the peak T cell response. Spike-specific TCRs gained breadth and depth after people received two AZD1222 doses.

This CDR3 has 12 residues. V was pared by 8 bases and J by 8 bases, with 7 bases of the junction left unmatched. Germline values: CDR1 LNHDA, CDR2 SQIVND (reference sequence). The chain is built from TRBV19 and TRBJ1-2; TRBD1 matches at 8 bases. This receptor was obtained from an adult who received the AZD1222 COVID-19 vaccine. Source: peripheral blood, taken 28 days after the second AZD1222 dose. The CDR3 DNA reads TGTGCCAGTTCAGGGGGCGGGTTCGGCTACACCTTC. Protein sequence: CASSGGGFGYTF. Together with reference TRBV19 and TRBJ1-2, the CDR3 gives the full variable domain: DGGITQSPKYLFRKEGQNVTLSCEQNLNHDAMYWYRQDPGQGLRLIYYSQIVNDFQKGDIAEGYSVSREKKESFPLTVTSAQKNPTAFYLCASSGGGFGYTFGSGTRLTVV.